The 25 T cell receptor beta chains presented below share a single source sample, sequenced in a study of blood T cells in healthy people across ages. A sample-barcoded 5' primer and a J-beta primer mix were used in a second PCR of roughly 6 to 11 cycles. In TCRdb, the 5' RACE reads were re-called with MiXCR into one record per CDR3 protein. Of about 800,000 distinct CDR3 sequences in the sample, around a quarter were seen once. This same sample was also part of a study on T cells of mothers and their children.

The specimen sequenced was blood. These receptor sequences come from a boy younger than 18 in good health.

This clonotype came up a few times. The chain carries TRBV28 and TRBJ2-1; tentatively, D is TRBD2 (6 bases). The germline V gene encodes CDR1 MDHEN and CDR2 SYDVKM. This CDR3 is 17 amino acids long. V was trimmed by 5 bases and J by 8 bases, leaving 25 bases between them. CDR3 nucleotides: TGTGCCAGCAGTAGCCGGGGTAGCGGTTCCCGTCCGGATGAGCAGTTCTTC. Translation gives CASSSRGSGSRPDEQFF.

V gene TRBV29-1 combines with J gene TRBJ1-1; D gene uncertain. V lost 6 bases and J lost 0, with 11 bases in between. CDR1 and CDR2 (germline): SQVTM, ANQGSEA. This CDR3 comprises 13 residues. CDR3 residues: CSVIPTLNTEAFF. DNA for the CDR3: TGCAGCGTCATACCTACATTGAACACTGAAGCTTTCTTT.

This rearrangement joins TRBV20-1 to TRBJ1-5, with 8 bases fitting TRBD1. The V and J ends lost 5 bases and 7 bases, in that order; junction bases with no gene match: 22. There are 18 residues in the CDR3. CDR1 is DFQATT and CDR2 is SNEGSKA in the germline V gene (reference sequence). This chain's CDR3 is CSAWLPFGAGGFLQPQHF. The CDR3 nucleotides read TGCAGTGCTTGGCTCCCCTTTGGGGCAGGGGGCTTCTTGCAGCCCCAGCATTTT.

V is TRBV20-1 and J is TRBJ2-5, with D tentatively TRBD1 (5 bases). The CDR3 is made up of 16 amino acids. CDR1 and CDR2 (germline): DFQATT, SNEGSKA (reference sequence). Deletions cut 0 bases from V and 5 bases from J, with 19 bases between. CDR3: CSARESGLVGRETQYF. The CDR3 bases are TGCAGTGCTAGAGAGAGTGGGCTGGTGGGGCGGGAGACCCAGTACTTC.

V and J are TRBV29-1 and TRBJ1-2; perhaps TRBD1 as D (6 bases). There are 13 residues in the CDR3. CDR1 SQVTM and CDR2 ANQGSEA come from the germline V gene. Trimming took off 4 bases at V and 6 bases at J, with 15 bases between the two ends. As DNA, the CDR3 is TGCAGCGTTGTCTCTCAGGGGATGGATGGCTACACCTTC. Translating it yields CSVVSQGMDGYTF. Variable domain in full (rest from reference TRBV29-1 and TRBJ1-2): SAVISQKPSRDICQRGTSLTIQCQVDSQVTMMFWYRQQPGQSLTLIATANQGSEATYESGFVIDKFPISRPNLTFSTLTVSNMSPEDSSIYLCSVVSQGMDGYTFGSGTRLTVV.

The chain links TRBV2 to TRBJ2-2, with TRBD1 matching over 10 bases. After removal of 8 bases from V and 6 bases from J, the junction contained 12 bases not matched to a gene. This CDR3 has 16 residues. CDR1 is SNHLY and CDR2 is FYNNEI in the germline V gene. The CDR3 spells CASDVGWTGGSGELFF. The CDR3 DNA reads TGTGCCAGCGACGTTGGGTGGACAGGGGGATCCGGGGAGCTGTTTTTT.

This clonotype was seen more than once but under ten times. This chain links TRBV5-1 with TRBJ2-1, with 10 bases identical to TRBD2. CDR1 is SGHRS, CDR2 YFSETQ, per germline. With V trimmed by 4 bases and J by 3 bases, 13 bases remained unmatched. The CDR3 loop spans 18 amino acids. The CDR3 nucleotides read TGCGCCAGCAGCGCTCGCCCCCAGGGACTAGCGATCTACAATGAGCAGTTCTTC. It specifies CASSARPQGLAIYNEQFF.

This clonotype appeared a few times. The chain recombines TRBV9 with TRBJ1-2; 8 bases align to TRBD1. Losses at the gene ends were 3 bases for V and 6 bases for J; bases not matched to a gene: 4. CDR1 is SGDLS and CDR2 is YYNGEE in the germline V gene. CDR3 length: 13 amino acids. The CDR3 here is CASSAHRGDGYTF. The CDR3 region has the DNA TGTGCCAGCAGCGCCCACAGGGGGGATGGCTACACCTTC. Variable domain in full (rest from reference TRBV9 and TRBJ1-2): DSGVTQTPKHLITATGQRVTLRCSPRSGDLSVYWYQQSLDQGLQFLIQYYNGEERAKGNILERFSAQQFPDLHSELNLSSLELGDSALYFCASSAHRGDGYTFGSGTRLTVV.

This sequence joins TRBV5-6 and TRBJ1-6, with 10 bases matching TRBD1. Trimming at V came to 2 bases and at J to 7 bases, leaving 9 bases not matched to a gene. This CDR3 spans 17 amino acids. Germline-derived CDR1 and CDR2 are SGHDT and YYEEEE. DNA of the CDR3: TGTGCCAGCAGCTTCAACCCTAGGACAGGGGGAAATTCACCCCTCCACTTT. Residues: CASSFNPRTGGNSPLHF.

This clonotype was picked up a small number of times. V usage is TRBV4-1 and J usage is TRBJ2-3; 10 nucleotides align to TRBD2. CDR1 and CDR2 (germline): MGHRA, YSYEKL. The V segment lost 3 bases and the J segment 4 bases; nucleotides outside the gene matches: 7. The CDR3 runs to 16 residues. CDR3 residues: CASSHERGGQADTQYF. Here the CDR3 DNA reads TGCGCCAGCAGCCACGAGCGGGGGGGCCAGGCAGATACGCAGTATTTT.

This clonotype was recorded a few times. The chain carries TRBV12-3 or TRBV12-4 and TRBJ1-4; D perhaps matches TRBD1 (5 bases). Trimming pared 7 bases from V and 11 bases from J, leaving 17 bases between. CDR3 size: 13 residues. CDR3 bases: TGTGCCAGCATGGTTCAGGGTCTTGAGAAACTGTTTTTT. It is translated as CASMVQGLEKLFF.

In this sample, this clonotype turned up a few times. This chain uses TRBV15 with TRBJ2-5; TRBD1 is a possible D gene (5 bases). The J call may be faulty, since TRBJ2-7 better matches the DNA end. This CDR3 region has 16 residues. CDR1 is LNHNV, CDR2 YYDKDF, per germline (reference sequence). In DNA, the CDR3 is TGTGCCACCAGCAGAGATGGGGCAGGGTCCCCCTACGAGCAGTACTTC. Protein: CATSRDGAGSPYEQYF.

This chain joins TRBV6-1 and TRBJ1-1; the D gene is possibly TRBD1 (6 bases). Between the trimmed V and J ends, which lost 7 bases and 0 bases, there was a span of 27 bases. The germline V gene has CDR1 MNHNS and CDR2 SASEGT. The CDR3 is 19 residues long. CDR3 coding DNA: TGTGCCAGCAAACCCCACCACAGGAGAGGGGGTAATATGAACACTGAAGCTTTCTTT. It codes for CASKPHHRRGGNMNTEAFF.

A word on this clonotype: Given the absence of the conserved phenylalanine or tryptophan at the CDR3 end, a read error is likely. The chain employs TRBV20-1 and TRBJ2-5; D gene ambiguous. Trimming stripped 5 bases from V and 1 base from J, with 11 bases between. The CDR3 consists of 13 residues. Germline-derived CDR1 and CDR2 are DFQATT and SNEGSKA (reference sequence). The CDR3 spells CSAPGSRQETQYS. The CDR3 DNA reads TGCAGTGCTCCCGGATCTCGCCAAGAGACCCAGTACTCC.

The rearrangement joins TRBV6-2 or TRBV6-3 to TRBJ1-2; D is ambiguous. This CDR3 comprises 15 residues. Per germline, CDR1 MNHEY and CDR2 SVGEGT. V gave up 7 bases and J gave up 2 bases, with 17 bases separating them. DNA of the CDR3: TGTGCCAGCACCAAACTTACGACGGAGAACTATGGCTACACCTTC. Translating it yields CASTKLTTENYGYTF.

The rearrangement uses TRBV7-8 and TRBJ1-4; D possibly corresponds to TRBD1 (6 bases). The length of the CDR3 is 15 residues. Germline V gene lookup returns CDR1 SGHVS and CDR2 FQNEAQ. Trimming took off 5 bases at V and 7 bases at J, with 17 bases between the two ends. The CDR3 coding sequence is TGTGCCAGCAGCCCAGACAGGAGGTCGGGTGAAAAACTGTTTTTT. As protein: CASSPDRRSGEKLFF.

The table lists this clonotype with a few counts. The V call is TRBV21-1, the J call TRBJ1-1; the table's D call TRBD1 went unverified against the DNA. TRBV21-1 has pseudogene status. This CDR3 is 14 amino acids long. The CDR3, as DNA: TGTGCCAAACAGGGGGCGAGGAGGAACACTGAAGCTTTCTTT. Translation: CAKQGARRNTEAFF.

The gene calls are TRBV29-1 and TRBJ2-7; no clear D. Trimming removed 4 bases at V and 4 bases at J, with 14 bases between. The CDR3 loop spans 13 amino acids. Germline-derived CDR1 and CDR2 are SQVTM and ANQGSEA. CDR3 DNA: TGCAGCGTTGTTCTCCCCGCTACGTACGAGCAGTACTTC. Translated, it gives CSVVLPATYEQYF.

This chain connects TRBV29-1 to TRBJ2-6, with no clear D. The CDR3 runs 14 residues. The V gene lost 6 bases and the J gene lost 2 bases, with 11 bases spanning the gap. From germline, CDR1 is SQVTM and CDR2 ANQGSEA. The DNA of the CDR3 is TGCAGCGTGAGCCAGGCCGCTGGGGCCAACGTCCTGACTTTC. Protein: CSVSQAAGANVLTF. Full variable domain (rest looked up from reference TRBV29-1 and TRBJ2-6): SAVISQKPSRDICQRGTSLTIQCQVDSQVTMMFWYRQQPGQSLTLIATANQGSEATYESGFVIDKFPISRPNLTFSTLTVSNMSPEDSSIYLCSVSQAAGANVLTFGAGSRLTVL.

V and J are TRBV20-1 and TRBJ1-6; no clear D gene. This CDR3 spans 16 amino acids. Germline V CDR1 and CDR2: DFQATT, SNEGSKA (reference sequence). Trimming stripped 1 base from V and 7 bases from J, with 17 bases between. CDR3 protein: CSARGSFLSPNSPLHF. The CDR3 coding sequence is TGCAGTGCTAGAGGGTCTTTCCTGAGTCCGAATTCACCCCTCCACTTT.

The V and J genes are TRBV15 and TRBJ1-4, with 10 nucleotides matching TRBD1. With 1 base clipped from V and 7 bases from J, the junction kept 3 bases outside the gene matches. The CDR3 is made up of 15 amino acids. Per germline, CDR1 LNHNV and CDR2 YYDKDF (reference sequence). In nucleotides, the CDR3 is TGTGCCACCAGCAGAGGGGACAGGGGAAGTGAAAAACTGTTTTTT. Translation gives CATSRGDRGSEKLFF.

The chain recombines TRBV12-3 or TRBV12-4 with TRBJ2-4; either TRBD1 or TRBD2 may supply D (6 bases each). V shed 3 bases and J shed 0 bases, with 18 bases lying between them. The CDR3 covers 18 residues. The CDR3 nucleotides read TGTGCCAGCAGTTTCGAAGGGGGGTCAAGGCTAGCCAAAAACATTCAGTACTTC. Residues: CASSFEGGSRLAKNIQYF.

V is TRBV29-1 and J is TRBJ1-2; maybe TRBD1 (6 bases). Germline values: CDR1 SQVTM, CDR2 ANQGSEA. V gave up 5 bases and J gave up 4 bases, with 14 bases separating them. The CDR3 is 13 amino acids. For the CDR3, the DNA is TGCAGCGTTAAGGGACACCGCTTCTATGGCTACACCTTC. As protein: CSVKGHRFYGYTF.

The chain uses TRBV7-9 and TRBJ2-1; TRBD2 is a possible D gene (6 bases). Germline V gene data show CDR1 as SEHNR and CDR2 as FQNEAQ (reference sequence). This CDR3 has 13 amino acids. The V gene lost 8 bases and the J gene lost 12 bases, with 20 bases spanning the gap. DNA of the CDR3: TGTGCCAGCGGGACTCCCGGGGAGATTGGGCAGTTCTTC. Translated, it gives CASGTPGEIGQFF.

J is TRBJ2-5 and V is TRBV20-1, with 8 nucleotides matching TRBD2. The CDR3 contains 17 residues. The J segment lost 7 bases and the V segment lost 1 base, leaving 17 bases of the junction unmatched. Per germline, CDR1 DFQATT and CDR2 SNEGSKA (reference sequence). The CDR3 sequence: CSARGQPGTRAAGTQYF. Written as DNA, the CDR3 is TGCAGTGCTAGAGGCCAACCCGGGACTAGGGCAGCGGGGACCCAGTACTTC.